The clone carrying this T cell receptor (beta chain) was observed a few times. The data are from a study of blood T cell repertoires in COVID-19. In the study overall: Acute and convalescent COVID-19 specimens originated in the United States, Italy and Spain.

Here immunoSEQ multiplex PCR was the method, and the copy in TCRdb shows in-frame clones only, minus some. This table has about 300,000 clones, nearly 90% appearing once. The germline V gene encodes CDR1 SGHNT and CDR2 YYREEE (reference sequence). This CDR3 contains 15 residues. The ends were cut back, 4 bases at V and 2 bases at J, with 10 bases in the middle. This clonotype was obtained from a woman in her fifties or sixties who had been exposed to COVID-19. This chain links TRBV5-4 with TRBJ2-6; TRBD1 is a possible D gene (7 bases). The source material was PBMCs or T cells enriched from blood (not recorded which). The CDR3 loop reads CASSPRGAGANVLTF. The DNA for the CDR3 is TGTGCCAGCAGCCCCAGGGGGGCTGGGGCCAACGTCCTGACTTTC. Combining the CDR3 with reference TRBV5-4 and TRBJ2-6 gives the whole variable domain ETGVTQSPTHLIKTRGQQVTLRCSSQSGHNTVSWYQQALGQGPQFIFQYYREEENGRGNFPPRFSGLQFPNYSSELNVNALELDDSALYLCASSPRGAGANVLTFGAGSRLTVL.